Below, one T cell receptor beta chain is given with its context. Some clones are missing from TCRdb's copy, which holds only in-frame ones; the method was immunoSEQ multiplex PCR. The sample has fewer than 65,000 clones, less than 90% seen once. This sample is part of a study of OX40 agonist ivuxolimab in advanced cancers. With 3 bases removed from V and 2 bases from J, the gap between germline ends came to 7 bases. Per the germline V gene, CDR1 is LNHDA and CDR2 is SQIVND (reference sequence). The CDR3 covers 13 residues. J is TRBJ2-5 and V is TRBV19; D is undetermined. The sample in question was CD4+ or CD8+ T cells sorted from blood, obtained in a trial of the OX40 agonist ivuxolimab. The TCR originated in an adult with an advanced solid tumor such as melanoma, head and neck, liver or kidney cancer. The CDR3 is CASSMANQETQYF. CDR3 in DNA: TGTGCCAGTAGTATGGCCAATCAAGAGACCCAGTACTTC.